The 26 T cell receptor beta chains below come from one sample, sequenced in a study of blood T cell repertoires in COVID-19. This table comes from immunoSEQ multiplex PCR, and its TCRdb copy is limited to in-frame clones, with some not included. The table lists more than 95,000 clones, about nine tenths of them singletons. Sequenced sample: peripheral blood. All receptors come from a human donor in a cohort sampled during active COVID-19.

The chain links TRBV12-2 to TRBJ1-1; TRBD1 was called by the table and not checked on the DNA. TRBV12-2 is marked as a pseudogene. The CDR3 spans 20 residues. CDR3 sequence reads: CASRLVPKIGTGTSLTEAFF. CDR3 sequence (DNA): TGTGCAAGTCGCTTAGTACCCAAAATAGGGACAGGGACGTCGTTGACTGAAGCTTTCTTT.

The rearrangement links TRBV5-4 to TRBJ2-7; D perhaps matches TRBD1 (6 bases). CDR3 length equals 13 residues. With 3 bases removed from V and 2 bases from J, the gap between germline ends came to 9 bases. In germline, CDR1 is SGHNT, CDR2 YYREEE (reference sequence). The CDR3 reads CASSSGTPYEQYF. CDR3 in DNA: TGTGCCAGCAGCTCCGGGACACCCTACGAGCAGTACTTC.

The V and J genes are TRBV4-1 and TRBJ2-2; 13 positions agree with TRBD2. Germline trimming cut 2 bases from V and 5 bases from J; bases unmatched to any gene: 11. The CDR3 extends over 19 amino acids. In germline, CDR1 is MGHRA, CDR2 YSYEKL. CDR3 coding DNA: TGCGCCAGCAGCCAAAGTCCGGGACTAGCGGGATCAGGGACCGGGGAGCTGTTTTTT. Protein sequence: CASSQSPGLAGSGTGELFF.

This clone was found once. CDR3 sequence reads: CASSLVGTSAHEQYF. CDR3 nucleotides: TGTGCCAGCAGCTTAGTAGGGACTAGCGCCCACGAGCAGTACTTC. V usage is TRBV11-2 and J usage is TRBJ2-7; 10 nucleotides line up with TRBD2. The V segment lost 1 base and the J segment 5 bases; nucleotides outside the gene matches: 5. The CDR3 is 15 amino acids. Germline values: CDR1 SGHAT, CDR2 FQNNGV. The full variable domain, its missing parts supplied by reference TRBV11-2 and TRBJ2-7, is EAGVAQSPRYKIIEKRQSVAFWCNPISGHATLYWYQQILGQGPKLLIQFQNNGVVDDSQLPKDRFSAERLKGVDSTLKIQPAKLEDSAVYLCASSLVGTSAHEQYFGPGTRLTVT.

The CDR3 coding sequence is TGTGCCAGTAGTATTGGGACAGGCAACTATGGCTACACCTTC. Protein sequence: CASSIGTGNYGYTF. The chain couples TRBV19 to TRBJ1-2; TRBD1 matches at 8 bases. This CDR3 is built from 14 residues. Per germline, CDR1 LNHDA and CDR2 SQIVND (reference sequence). J gave up 2 bases and V 3 bases, and 2 bases lay outside the gene matches.

This clone was counted a few times. The chain has TRBV30 and TRBJ1-5; D perhaps matches TRBD1 (6 bases). The CDR3 contains 13 residues. Germline V lookup: CDR1 GTSNPN, CDR2 SVGIG (reference sequence). Trimming cost V 3 bases and J 2 bases, with 8 bases left between them. The CDR3 region is CAWRKGGNQPQHF. The CDR3 DNA follows: TGTGCCTGGAGAAAGGGGGGCAATCAGCCCCAGCATTTT.

The table lists this clone with a count of one. The J gene is TRBJ2-5, the V gene TRBV10-3, with 12 bases lining up with TRBD2. Germline assignment: CDR1 ENHRY and CDR2 SYGVKD. The J segment lost 5 bases and the V segment lost 5 bases, leaving 9 bases of the junction unmatched. The length of the CDR3 is 16 residues. The CDR3 here is CAISRTSGTPGETQYF. For the CDR3, the DNA is TGTGCCATCAGTCGGACTAGCGGGACCCCCGGGGAGACCCAGTACTTC.

The genes are TRBV7-9 and TRBJ2-3; tentatively, D is TRBD1 (6 bases). Germline V CDR1 and CDR2: SEHNR, FQNEAQ (reference sequence). V dropped 2 bases and J dropped 0 bases, with 18 bases sitting between them. This CDR3 comprises 18 residues. The CDR3 DNA follows: TGTGCCAGCAGCTTACGCCCGAATGGACAGACTAGCACAGATACGCAGTATTTT. It is translated as CASSLRPNGQTSTDTQYF.

This chain joins TRBV6-4 and TRBJ1-2; TRBD1 agrees at 7 bases. Germline assignment: CDR1 MRHNA and CDR2 SNTAGT. The junction had 4 bases not matched to a gene; V was cut back by 5 bases and J by 4 bases. This CDR3 has 13 residues. The CDR3: CASSKTGTYGYTF. The CDR3 DNA reads TGTGCCAGCAGTAAGACAGGGACCTATGGCTACACCTTC.

V usage is TRBV14 and J usage is TRBJ2-3; 12 bases line up with TRBD2. The ends lost 1 base at V and 4 bases at J; junction bases unmatched: 6. In germline, CDR1 is SGHDN, CDR2 FVKESK. The length of the CDR3 is 17 residues. CDR3 amino acids: CASSQALAGGPSDTQYF. The CDR3 DNA reads TGTGCCAGCAGCCAAGCTCTAGCGGGGGGGCCCTCAGATACGCAGTATTTT.

The chain joins TRBV4-1 to TRBJ1-5; D gene unclear. CDR1 is MGHRA and CDR2 is YSYEKL in the germline V gene. The V end lost 2 bases, the J end lost 0 bases, and 14 bases lay between the germline ends. The CDR3 length is 17 residues. The CDR3 coding sequence is TGCGCCAGCAGCCAACGGTACAGACCTAATAGCAATCAGCCCCAGCATTTT. Its protein product is CASSQRYRPNSNQPQHF.

This chain uses TRBV7-3 with TRBJ2-7, with 9 bases matching TRBD2. The CDR3 sequence is 14 residues long. Germline CDR1 and CDR2: SGHTA and FQGTGA. The ends lost 5 bases at V and 6 bases at J; junction bases unmatched: 8. The CDR3 coding sequence is TGTGCCAGCAGCCCGAGGACTAGCGCGGGCGAGCAGTACTTC. This gives the protein CASSPRTSAGEQYF.

The V call is TRBV28, the J call TRBJ2-1; 9 bases are shared with TRBD1. With 5 bases clipped from V and 6 bases from J, the junction kept 11 bases outside the gene matches. The CDR3 totals 16 residues. Germline V gene sequence: CDR1 MDHEN, CDR2 SYDVKM. The DNA for the CDR3 is TGTGCCAGCAGTACCCCCGGGACAGGGTATCGCAATGAGCAGTTCTTC. Translating it yields CASSTPGTGYRNEQFF.

V is TRBV28 and J is TRBJ1-5, with 10 bases that match TRBD1. V lost 5 bases to trimming and J lost 7 bases; unmatched junction nucleotides: 8. CDR3 length equals 15 residues. Germline-derived CDR1 and CDR2 are MDHEN and SYDVKM. As DNA, the CDR3 is TGTGCCAGCAGTCCCGCAGACAGGGGGCGCCAGCCCCAGCATTTT. It translates to CASSPADRGRQPQHF.

The DNA of the CDR3 is TGTGCCAGCAGCTTAGAGCTAGGTACCTGGTACGAGCAGTACTTC. Residues: CASSLELGTWYEQYF. The chain couples TRBV7-8 to TRBJ2-7, with no clear D. This CDR3 contains 15 residues. The germline V gene has CDR1 SGHVS and CDR2 FQNEAQ. V was pared by 1 base and J by 4 bases, with 14 bases between.

This clone appeared a few times. This chain connects TRBV4-1 to TRBJ1-3, with TRBD1 as a possible D gene (5 bases). V dropped 1 base and J dropped 2 bases, with 9 bases sitting between them. Germline CDR1 MGHRA, CDR2 YSYEKL. CDR3 length: 15 amino acids. CDR3 protein: CASSQVGRPGNTIYF. In DNA form, the CDR3 reads TGCGCCAGCAGCCAAGTGGGGCGTCCTGGAAACACCATATATTTT.

This chain uses TRBV12-3 or TRBV12-4 with TRBJ2-1, with 8 bases fitting TRBD2. This CDR3 is 13 amino acids long. The J segment lost 15 bases and the V segment lost 7 bases, leaving 14 bases of the junction unmatched. CDR3 DNA sequence: TGTGCCAGCAATTCCGCGAGCGGGAGTGTAATGTTCTTC. This encodes CASNSASGSVMFF.

The chain joins TRBV7-9 to TRBJ2-5, with 9 nucleotides matching TRBD1. Germline V CDR1 and CDR2: SEHNR, FQNEAQ (reference sequence). The junction had 5 bases not matched to a gene; V was cut back by 6 bases and J by 3 bases. The CDR3 has 14 amino acids. This CDR3 is CASREDRGKETQYF. The CDR3 DNA follows: TGTGCCAGCAGGGAGGACAGGGGTAAAGAGACCCAGTACTTC.

The V gene is TRBV27, the J gene TRBJ2-7; 11 bases are a match to TRBD2. In germline, CDR1 is MNHEY, CDR2 SMNVEV (reference sequence). The V and J ends lost 5 bases and 1 base, in that order; junction bases with no gene match: 4. This CDR3 has 15 amino acids. The CDR3 loop is CASSPIAGGSYEQYF. The CDR3, as DNA: TGTGCCAGCAGTCCCATAGCGGGAGGGTCCTACGAGCAGTACTTC.

The chain is built from TRBV19 and TRBJ2-1, with no clear D. The CDR3 sequence is 15 residues long. V was trimmed by 0 bases and J by 6 bases, leaving 12 bases between them. Germline loops: CDR1 LNHDA, CDR2 SQIVND (reference sequence). CDR3 coding DNA: TGTGCCAGTAGTATAGAGAAGCCCGGTTCCAATGAGCAGTTCTTC. Translated, it gives CASSIEKPGSNEQFF.

A few counts support this clone. CDR3 DNA: TGTGCCAGCCACCCCGGGGGACAGAGCTCCTACGAGCAGTACTTC. Translated, it gives CASHPGGQSSYEQYF. The chain couples TRBV28 to TRBJ2-7; maybe TRBD1 (7 bases). This CDR3 is 15 amino acids long. Trimming removed 8 bases at V and 0 bases at J, with 17 bases between. Germline CDR1 reads MDHEN; CDR2 reads SYDVKM.

V gene TRBV10-3 combines with J gene TRBJ2-2; a possible D gene is TRBD2 (6 bases). The germline gives CDR1 ENHRY, CDR2 SYGVKD. The CDR3 covers 14 residues. V gave up 11 bases and J gave up 7 bases, with 20 bases separating them. CDR3 bases: TGTGCCGTCCAAACGGGACTCTCAATCGGGGAGCTGTTTTTT. It specifies CAVQTGLSIGELFF.

This CDR3 reads CASSSVLSQGKETQYF. CDR3 coding DNA: TGTGCCAGCAGTTCAGTCCTTAGCCAGGGAAAAGAGACCCAGTACTTC. V usage is TRBV27 and J usage is TRBJ2-5; D perhaps matches TRBD1 (5 bases). CDR3 size: 16 residues. Germline CDR1 MNHEY, CDR2 SMNVEV (reference sequence). V was shortened by 4 bases and J by 3 bases, with 18 bases between the two germline ends.

J is TRBJ1-4 and V is TRBV29-1, with TRBD1 matching over 10 bases. Germline V CDR1 and CDR2: SQVTM, ANQGSEA. The CDR3 has 15 residues. Losses at the gene ends were 5 bases for V and 2 bases for J; bases not matched to a gene: 5. As DNA, the CDR3 is TGCAGCGTTCGGACAGGGGGTGTCACTAATGAAAAACTGTTTTTT. Its protein product is CSVRTGGVTNEKLFF.

The chain joins TRBV28 to TRBJ2-7, with D maybe TRBD2 (5 bases). The CDR3 is 11 amino acids. Germline V CDR1 and CDR2: MDHEN, SYDVKM. Trimming took 6 bases from V and 9 from J, leaving 12 bases between them. In nucleotides, the CDR3 is TGTGCCAGCAGCTCCCCCCGGGGGCAGTACTTC. Amino acid sequence: CASSSPRGQYF.

The genes are TRBV28 and TRBJ2-1, with TRBD1 matching 8 bases. Trimming removed 3 bases from V and 8 bases from J; junction bases left unmatched: 6. The CDR3 loop spans 14 amino acids. Germline V lookup: CDR1 MDHEN, CDR2 SYDVKM. In nucleotides, the CDR3 is TGTGCCAGCAGTTTCCAAGGACAGGGCTATGAGCAGTTCTTC. Translated, it gives CASSFQGQGYEQFF.